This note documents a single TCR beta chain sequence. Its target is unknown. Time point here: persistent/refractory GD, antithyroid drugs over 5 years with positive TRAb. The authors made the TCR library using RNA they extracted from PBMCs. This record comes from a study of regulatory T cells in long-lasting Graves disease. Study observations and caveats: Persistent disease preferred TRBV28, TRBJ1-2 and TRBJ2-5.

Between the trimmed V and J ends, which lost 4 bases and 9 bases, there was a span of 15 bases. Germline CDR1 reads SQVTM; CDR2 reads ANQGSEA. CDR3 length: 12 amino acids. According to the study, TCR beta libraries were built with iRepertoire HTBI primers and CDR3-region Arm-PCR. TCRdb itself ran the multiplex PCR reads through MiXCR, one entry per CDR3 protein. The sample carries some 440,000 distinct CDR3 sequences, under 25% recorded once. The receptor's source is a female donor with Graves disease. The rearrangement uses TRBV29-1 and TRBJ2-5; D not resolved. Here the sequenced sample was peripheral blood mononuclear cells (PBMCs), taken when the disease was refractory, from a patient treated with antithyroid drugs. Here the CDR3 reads CSVGSALEAQYF. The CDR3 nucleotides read TGCAGCGTTGGGTCGGCCCTTGAGGCCCAGTACTTC.